This T cell receptor (beta chain) was retrieved from a study of regulatory T cells in long-lasting Graves disease. Overall study findings and caveats: Persistent disease preferred TRBV28, TRBJ1-2 and TRBJ2-5; new disease, TRBV20-1 and TRBJ2-1.

To make TCR beta libraries, researchers used iRepertoire HTBI primers and Arm-PCR of CDR3 regions. TCRdb passed the multiplex PCR reads through MiXCR, listing each CDR3 protein once. The sample contains hundreds of thousands of distinct CDR3 sequences, approximately 15% of which appear only once. Time point: newly diagnosed GD, antithyroid drugs for less than 3 months. Construction of the TCR library relied on RNA isolated from PBMCs. In each case, Graves' disease was diagnosed per American Thyroid Association guidelines. The V gene's germline CDR1 is SGHTS and CDR2 YDEGEE. With 0 bases removed from V and 2 bases from J, the gap between germline ends came to 13 bases. The CDR3 contains 16 residues. As for this clonotype: Its antigen is currently unknown.

The same sample was also used in a study of T cells in Graves' hyperthyroidism and ophthalmopathy. This second study notes: Orbital computed tomography, thyroid ultrasound, serum thyroxine and TRAb, and clinical symptoms together informed the diagnoses.

The sample here was peripheral blood mononuclear cells (PBMCs), taken at new diagnosis, from a patient treated with antithyroid drugs. The chain uses TRBV5-8 and TRBJ2-3; D ambiguous. The sequence was obtained from a woman aged 30 to 39 with Graves disease. The CDR3 DNA follows: TGTGCCAGCAGCTTGGGGTTGGAAGGGCCCACAGATACGCAGTATTTT. This codes for CASSLGLEGPTDTQYF.